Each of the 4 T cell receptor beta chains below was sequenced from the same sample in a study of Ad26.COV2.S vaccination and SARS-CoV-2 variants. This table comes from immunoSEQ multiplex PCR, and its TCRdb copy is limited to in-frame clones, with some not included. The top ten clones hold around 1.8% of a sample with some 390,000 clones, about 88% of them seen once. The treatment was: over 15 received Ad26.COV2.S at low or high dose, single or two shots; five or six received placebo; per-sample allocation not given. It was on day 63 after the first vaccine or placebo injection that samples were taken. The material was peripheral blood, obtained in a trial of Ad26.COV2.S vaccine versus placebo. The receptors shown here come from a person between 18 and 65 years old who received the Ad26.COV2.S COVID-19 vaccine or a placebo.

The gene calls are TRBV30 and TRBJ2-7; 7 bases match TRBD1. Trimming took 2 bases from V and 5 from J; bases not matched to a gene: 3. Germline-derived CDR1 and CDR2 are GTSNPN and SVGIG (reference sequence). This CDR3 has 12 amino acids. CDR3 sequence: CAWSRQGNEQYF. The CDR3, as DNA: TGTGCCTGGAGTAGACAGGGTAACGAGCAGTACTTC.

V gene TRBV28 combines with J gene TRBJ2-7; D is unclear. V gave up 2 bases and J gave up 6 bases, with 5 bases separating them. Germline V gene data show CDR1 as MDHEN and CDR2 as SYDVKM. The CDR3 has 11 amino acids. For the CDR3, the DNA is TGTGCCAGCAGTTTACGGTTCGAGCAGTACTTC. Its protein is CASSLRFEQYF.

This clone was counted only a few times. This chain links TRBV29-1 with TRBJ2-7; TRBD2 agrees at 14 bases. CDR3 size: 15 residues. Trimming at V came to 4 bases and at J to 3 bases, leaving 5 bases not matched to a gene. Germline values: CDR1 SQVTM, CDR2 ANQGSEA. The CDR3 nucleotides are TGCAGCGTTGCCCAAGGACTAGCGGGAGGCTACGAGCAGTACTTC. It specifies CSVAQGLAGGYEQYF.

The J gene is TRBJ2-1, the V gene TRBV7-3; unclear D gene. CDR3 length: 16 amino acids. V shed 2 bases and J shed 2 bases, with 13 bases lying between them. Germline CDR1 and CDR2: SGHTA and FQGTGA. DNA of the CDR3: TGTGCCAGCAGCTTATCAACTACAGTCCCCTACAATGAGCAGTTCTTC. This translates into CASSLSTTVPYNEQFF.